These 16 T cell receptor beta chains share one sample of origin, sequenced in a study of tumor-infiltrating lymphocytes in primary liver carcinoma (dated 2017 in TCRdb). RNA from unsorted whole blood was extracted with TRIzol reagent, and germline DNA was obtained with the DNeasy Blood & Tissue kit. Sequenced on an Illumina HiSeq 2500. Starting from about 500 ng total RNA, TCRbeta-specific cDNA was produced by reverse transcription with a constant-region primer and ProtoScript II reverse transcriptase. Three nested multiplex PCR rounds, following a slightly modified ARM-PCR procedure, were used to build the TCRbeta libraries. Each of the first two PCR rounds ran for approximately 10 cycles and used multiplex TRBV1-TRBV30 forward primers together with a Cbeta reverse primer. TCRdb trimmed public reads at Q25 via fastp, called clones via MiXCR and kept in-frame beta chains. Every entry covers one CDR3 protein and lists the most common genes and DNA from its rows. The sample table records 300,000 to 400,000 distinct CDR3 sequences; roughly 61% of these occur just once. 6.5% of the sample lies in the top ten.

Sequencing was carried out using peripheral blood. The source is a man aged 35 to 55 with primary liver carcinoma and hepatitis B virus infection.

This clonotype was picked up many times. This rearrangement joins TRBV7-8 to TRBJ2-1; D is possibly TRBD2 (7 bases). The V end was cut by 1 base, the J end by 5 bases, with 21 bases between. The CDR3 is made up of 18 amino acids. CDR1 and CDR2 (germline): SGHVS, FQNEAQ. CDR3 in amino acids: CASSLVFRGASGHNEQFF. In DNA, the CDR3 is TGTGCCAGCAGCTTAGTTTTCCGGGGGGCTAGCGGTCACAATGAGCAGTTCTTC.

The chain joins TRBV5-1 to TRBJ2-2; D may match TRBD1 or TRBD2 (5 bases each). Germline V gene lookup returns CDR1 SGHRS and CDR2 YFSETQ. This CDR3 has 17 amino acids. Trimming shortened V by 0 bases and J by 2 bases, and 14 bases separated the two germline ends. The CDR3 DNA reads TGCGCCAGCAGCTTGGGAGGTGGGGGACCCAACACCGGGGAGCTGTTTTTT. It is translated as CASSLGGGGPNTGELFF.

Concerning this clonotype: Germline is not matched at one junction end, which may reflect a read error. The chain uses TRBV11-2 and TRBJ2-1; 12 positions agree with TRBD2. The CDR3 spans 15 residues. CDR1 SGHAT and CDR2 FQNNGV come from the germline V gene. This chain's CDR3 is CGSSSLAGGDNEQFF. In DNA form, the CDR3 reads TGTGGCAGCAGCTCTCTAGCGGGAGGGGACAATGAACAGTTCTTC.

This chain joins TRBV4-2 and TRBJ2-4, with a possible D match to TRBD1 (5 bases). V was shortened by 6 bases and J by 5 bases, with 14 bases between the two germline ends. The CDR3 runs to 14 residues. The germline V gene has CDR1 LGHNA and CDR2 YNFKEQ. CDR3 sequence reads: CASSSQGRENIQYF. The CDR3 DNA reads as TGTGCCAGCAGTTCGCAGGGAAGGGAAAACATTCAGTACTTC.

This clonotype was detected a few times. At one boundary the junction diverges from the germline segment, which might be a read error. The V and J genes are TRBV13 and TRBJ2-3; D ambiguous. From germline, CDR1 is PRHDT and CDR2 FYEKMQ (reference sequence). The CDR3 runs to 16 residues. The CDR3, as DNA: TGTGCCAGCAGCTTAGGCCTGGGAACGAACACAGATGCGCAGTATTTT. Amino acid sequence: CASSLGLGTNTDAQYF.

Many counts were recorded for this clonotype. This chain links TRBV12-3 or TRBV12-4 with TRBJ1-1; D is ambiguous. Trimming removed 3 bases at V and 4 bases at J, with 9 bases between. CDR3 length equals 13 residues. In nucleotides, the CDR3 is TGTGCCAGCAGTTTGGCAGGCCGCACTGAAGCTTTCTTT. Its translation is CASSLAGRTEAFF.

This clonotype was detected ten times or more. The gene calls are TRBV6-1 and TRBJ1-2, with D possibly being TRBD1 (5 bases). This CDR3 spans 14 amino acids. Trimming stripped 0 bases from V and 4 bases from J, with 9 bases between. CDR1 MNHNS and CDR2 SASEGT come from the germline V gene. The CDR3 DNA reads as TGTGCCAGCAGTGAAGCCGGGACGTTCTATGGCTACACCTTC. Translated: CASSEAGTFYGYTF.

Turning to this clonotype: A clone one base away is much larger, so this may be a read error. The chain carries TRBV6-1 and TRBJ1-5, with D maybe TRBD1 (6 bases). This CDR3 contains 13 residues. In germline, CDR1 is MNHNS, CDR2 SASEGT. DNA of the CDR3: TGTGCCAGCAGTCAGGGGATTCTTCAGCTCCAGCATTTT. Translating gives CASSQGILQLQHF.

On this clonotype: Compared with germline, one end of the junction differs, possibly owing to a read error. The chain carries TRBV11-2 and TRBJ2-4; D perhaps matches TRBD2 (6 bases). Germline V gene lookup returns CDR1 SGHAT and CDR2 FQNNGV. The CDR3 is 17 amino acids. The CDR3 here is CASSLDPSPLAKNTQYF. The DNA of the CDR3 is TGTGCCAGCAGCTTAGATCCCTCTCCACTAGCCAAAAACACTCAGTACTTC.

Of note for this clonotype: A junction boundary mismatches the germline segment, possibly from a read error. This chain links TRBV7-3 with TRBJ2-7; D perhaps matches TRBD1 (5 bases). Germline CDR1 SGHTA, CDR2 FQGTGA. This CDR3 is built from 13 residues. Here the CDR3 DNA reads TGTGCCAGCAACTTAAATTCAGGGTCGGAGCAGTACTTC. It specifies CASNLNSGSEQYF.

This clonotype was observed many times. The chain couples TRBV6-2 or TRBV6-3 to TRBJ1-1; D might be TRBD1 (6 bases). V dropped 5 bases and J dropped 6 bases, with 13 bases sitting between them. The germline CDR1 and CDR2 sequences are MNHEY and SVGEGT. The CDR3 runs to 13 residues. The DNA for the CDR3 is TGTGCCAGCAGTCCCGGGACAATATCTGAAGCTTTCTTT. Protein product: CASSPGTISEAFF.

Turning to this clonotype: Since the CDR3 does not end with the conserved phenylalanine or tryptophan, this likely comes from a read error. This rearrangement joins TRBV6-2 or TRBV6-3 to TRBJ2-1; 11 nucleotides agree with TRBD2. J was trimmed by 10 bases and V by 6 bases; bases with no gene match: 11. From germline, CDR1 is MNHEY and CDR2 SVGEGT. The length of the CDR3 is 15 residues. This chain's CDR3 is CASSRRTSGHYEQFL. CDR3 DNA: TGTGCCAGCAGCCGGCGGACTAGCGGGCACTACGAGCAGTTCCTC.

Points on this clonotype: Its ends do not fully match the called genes, so a read error is possible. V is TRBV28 and J is TRBJ1-5; TRBD1 matches at 7 bases. There are 16 residues in the CDR3. Germline V gives CDR1 MDHEN, CDR2 SYDVKM. CDR3 in amino acids: CASTSTGARTNLPQHF. The CDR3 nucleotides read TGTGCCAGCACTTCTACAGGGGCGAGAACCAATCTGCCCCAGCATTTT. Together with reference TRBV28 and TRBJ1-5, the CDR3 gives the full variable domain: DVKVTQSSRYLVKRTGEKVFLECVQDMDHENMFWYRQDPGLGLRLIYFSYDVKMKEKGDIPEGYSVSREKKERFSLILESASTNQTSMYLCASTSTGARTNLPQHFGDGTRLSIL.

About this clonotype itself: The CDR3 ends on some other residue instead of the conserved phenylalanine or tryptophan, so this is likely a read error. Because the CDR3's place on the DNA is in doubt, the DNA is left out and the CDR3 is given as listed by TCRdb. V usage is TRBV6-5 and J usage is TRBJ2-3; the listed D gene, TRBD1, was not tested against the DNA. 15 amino acids form the CDR3, both terminal residues included. In germline, CDR1 is MNHEY, CDR2 SVGAGI. The CDR3 sequence is CASSPDSSSTGTRYV.

In the case of this clonotype: A much larger clonotype is one base distant, so this may be a read error. The chain joins TRBV4-2 to TRBJ2-7; a weak D match, TRBD2 (6 bases). Trimming took off 7 bases at V and 6 bases at J, with 16 bases between the two ends. The CDR3 extends over 13 amino acids. Per germline, CDR1 LGHNA and CDR2 YNFKEQ. CDR3 DNA: TGTGCCAGCAACCACCTGACTAGTGGCGAGCAGTACTTC. Translated, it gives CASNHLTSGEQYF.

As to this clonotype: Just one base apart from a much larger clone, this may be a read error. The chain is built from TRBV6-2 or TRBV6-3 and TRBJ1-6; D is ambiguous. This CDR3 comprises 17 residues. From germline, CDR1 is MNHEY and CDR2 SVGEGT. The CDR3 DNA follows: TGTGGCAGCAGTGCACGAATCCCCGACGTCTTGAACTCACCCCTCCACTTT. Protein product: CGSSARIPDVLNSPLHF.